These T cell receptor beta chains were read from a single sample in a study of blood T cell repertoires in COVID-19. Generated by immunoSEQ multiplex PCR, the TCRdb table keeps only in-frame clones and is missing some. This table holds fewer than 400,000 clones, approximately 91% found once. The sample taken for sequencing was PBMCs or T cells enriched from blood (not recorded which). Receptors were obtained from a woman aged 25 to 39 who had been exposed to COVID-19. Both conserved end residues are part of each CDR3. Each record gives: J gene, V gene, D gene, clone size, CDR3 DNA, CDR3 protein. A D gene is named only where the DNA matches it firmly. Expanded clones are given a class, and other clones once, few, many or no size at all.

>TRBJ2-2|TRBV3-1/TRBV3-2|TRBD1|once
TGTGCCAGCAGCCCCCGGGACAGCAGGACCGGGGAGCTGTTTTTT
CASSPRDSRTGELFF
>TRBJ2-7|TRBV10-3|.|.
TGTGCCATCAGGGAAAGGGCAGGGACCTACGAGCAGTACTTC
CAIRERAGTYEQYF
>TRBJ1-1|TRBV11-3|TRBD1|.
TGTGCCAGCAGCTTAGGGACAGGGTTATCTGAAGCTTTCTTT
CASSLGTGLSEAFF
>TRBJ2-5|TRBV28|TRBD1|.
TGTGCCAGCAGTACACCGGGACAGGGAGGGGAGACCCAGTACTTC
CASSTPGQGGETQYF
>TRBJ1-2|TRBV29-1|.|.
TGCAGCGCTGTCGGGGTTGGATATGGCTACACCTTC
CSAVGVGYGYTF
>TRBJ1-5|TRBV9|.|.
TGTGCCAGCAGCGCAGGACAGAGCAATCAGCCCCAGCATTTT
CASSAGQSNQPQHF
>TRBJ1-6|TRBV4-2|.|.
TGTGCCAGCAGCCAAGGAGTAGGGGGTGGTCTAGATTCACCCCTCCACTTT
CASSQGVGGGLDSPLHF
>TRBJ2-3|TRBV7-2|TRBD2|.
TGTGCCAGCAGCGACCGCAGGACTAGCGGGCGCACAGATACGCAGTATTTT
CASSDRRTSGRTDTQYF
>TRBJ2-2|TRBV4-2|TRBD2|.
TGTGCCAGCAGCCAAGATTTGAGCGGGGGGGCATATACCGGGGAGCTGTTTTTT
CASSQDLSGGAYTGELFF
>TRBJ2-7|TRBV6-6|.|once
TGTGCCAGCAGTTACACATCCTACCGGGGTTCGCACGAGCAGTACTTC
CASSYTSYRGSHEQYF
>TRBJ1-4|TRBV3-1/TRBV3-2|.|.
TGTGCCAGCAGCCAAGCCTATGAAAAACTGTTTTTT
CASSQAYEKLFF
>TRBJ2-1|TRBV19|.|.
TGTGCCAGTAGTCCAAAGACGGGCTACAATGAGCAGTTCTTC
CASSPKTGYNEQFF
>TRBJ2-7|TRBV4-2|TRBD2|.
TGTGCCAGCAGCCTCAATGCGGGGGGGAACCCCTACGAGCAGTACTTC
CASSLNAGGNPYEQYF
>TRBJ2-7|TRBV7-9|TRBD1|.
TGTGCCAGCAGCGTAAGACAGGGAAAGAGACTCTACGAGCAGTACTTC
CASSVRQGKRLYEQYF
>TRBJ1-2|TRBV7-8|.|few
TGTGCCAGCAGCCCCTCTCGGGCCCTACGGGGGGGCGTTTGGTATGGCTACACCTTC
CASSPSRALRGGVWYGYTF
>TRBJ2-7|TRBV15|TRBD1|.
TGTGCCACCAGCAGGTTCCACAGGGGGGACGAGCAGTACTTC
CATSRFHRGDEQYF
>TRBJ1-2|TRBV19|.|.
TGTGCCAGTAGCCAGACAGTTGGCTACACCTTC
CASSQTVGYTF
>TRBJ2-7|TRBV7-9|TRBD1|.
TGTGCCAGTGAGGGGGCAGGATCCTACGAGCAGTACTTC
CASEGAGSYEQYF
>TRBJ2-5|TRBV5-4|.|.
TGTGCCAGCAGCTCCCCGGCGGGGCAAGAGACCCAGTACTTC
CASSSPAGQETQYF
>TRBJ2-5|TRBV5-1|.|.
TGCGCCAGCAGCTTGTTAGCGGAAGAGACCCAGTACTTC
CASSLLAEETQYF
>TRBJ1-3|TRBV5-1|TRBD1|.
TGCGCCAGCAGCTTACAGGGGGCAGAAAACACCATATATTTT
CASSLQGAENTIYF
>TRBJ2-1|TRBV3-1/TRBV3-2|.|.
TGTGCCAGCAGCCAAGCGCGCCTACTCTCCTACAATGAGCAGTTCTTC
CASSQARLLSYNEQFF
>TRBJ1-4|TRBV7-9|.|few
TGTGCCAGCAGCTTACTTAGGGGCTCGGATGAAAAACTGTTTTTT
CASSLLRGSDEKLFF
>TRBJ1-3|TRBV10-3|.|.
TGTGCCATCAGTGGAACTAGAGAAGCTGGAAACACCATATATTTT
CAISGTREAGNTIYF
>TRBJ2-5|TRBV14|.|.
TGTGCCAGCAGCCAAGATAAACTACAAGAGACCCAGTACTTC
CASSQDKLQETQYF
>TRBJ2-7|TRBV7-9|TRBD2|.
TGTGCCAGCAGCTGGCAGCGGGGTTGGGAGCAGTACTTC
CASSWQRGWEQYF
>TRBJ1-5|TRBV2|.|.
TGTGCCAGCGGACCCGACAGAGGCAATCAGCCCCAGCATTTT
CASGPDRGNQPQHF
>TRBJ1-1|TRBV5-4|TRBD1|.
TGTGCCAGCAGCTATGAACAGGGGTTGAACACTGAAGCTTTCTTT
CASSYEQGLNTEAFF
>TRBJ2-1|TRBV29-1|TRBD2|.
TGCAGCGTTACCTATAGCGGGGGGGCCTACAATGAGCAGTTCTTC
CSVTYSGGAYNEQFF
>TRBJ2-3|TRBV11-3|.|.
TGTGCCAGCAGCTTCGGGGGACCCGCAGATACGCAGTATTTT
CASSFGGPADTQYF
>TRBJ1-1|TRBV2|.|.
TGTGCCAGCAGTGGAGGCCTTCCGAACACTGAAGCTTTCTTT
CASSGGLPNTEAFF
>TRBJ2-7|TRBV11-1|TRBD1|.
TGTGCCAGCAGCTTGACGGACAGGGGGAGCTCCTACGAGCAGTACTTC
CASSLTDRGSSYEQYF
>TRBJ1-1|TRBV7-3|.|.
TGTGCCAGCAGCTCCCAGGGGACATCTGAAGCTTTCTTT
CASSSQGTSEAFF
>TRBJ1-2|TRBV5-4|.|.
TGTGCCAGCAGCTGGGGGGGAGGAGGGTCGGAGTATGGCTACACCTTC
CASSWGGGGSEYGYTF
>TRBJ2-7|TRBV10-2|.|.
TGCGCCGGAGGAATTAGCTCCTACGAGCAGTACTTC
CAGGISSYEQYF
>TRBJ1-1|TRBV29-1|TRBD1|.
TGCAGCGGACAGGGGCCTACGGATGAAGCTTTCTTT
CSGQGPTDEAFF
>TRBJ1-2|TRBV19|TRBD1|.
TGTGCCAGTAGTCTAGGACAGGGATCTAATAACTATGGCTACACCTTC
CASSLGQGSNNYGYTF
>TRBJ1-1|TRBV12-3/TRBV12-4|TRBD1|.
TGTGCCAGCAGTTACTCCAGGGGGTTTGAAGCTTTCTTT
CASSYSRGFEAFF